Below, one TCR beta chain is given with its context. Its antigen is not known. This sample was taken from a study of cytomegalovirus exposure and HLA in healthy donors. On the study more broadly: In terms of ancestry, the Caucasian-associated cluster contained around 79% of the roughly 400 genotyped donors.

A multiplex PCR was run with 60 Vbeta primers and 13 Jbeta primers. TCRdb's table, derived via immunoSEQ multiplex PCR, lists solely in-frame clones and lacks some. Of approximately 110,000 clones listed, 65% to 80% are singletons. Germline-derived CDR1 and CDR2 are LNHNV and YYDKDF (reference sequence). V lost 0 bases, J lost 2 bases, and 1 base stayed unmatched. The CDR3 length is 16 residues. Study observations and caveats: A later examination showed that TCR association rates differed by HLA locus, with DRB1 most and HLA-C fewest.

V gene TRBV15 combines with J gene TRBJ2-1; 10 nucleotides align to TRBD2. This clonotype originated in a man younger than 45 in good health and CMV-seropositive. Sequencing was carried out using PBMCs. The CDR3 protein is CATSRDSGGTYNEQFF. For the CDR3, the DNA is TGTGCCACCAGCAGAGATAGCGGGGGGACCTACAATGAGCAGTTCTTC.